This TCR beta chain came from a study of blood T cell repertoires in COVID-19 (dated by TCRdb to between 2020 and 2021). With respect to the entire study: The collaborator samples originated in the United States, Italy and Spain and spanned the acute and convalescent phases of COVID-19. The prospective study material was composed of cDNA or gDNA derived from T cells, B-cell-depleted T cells, or PBMCs. Deeply sampled blood TCRbeta repertoires from subjects exposed to, actively infected with, or recovered from COVID-19 were included in the dataset. The repertoires were made available in a free public database intended to serve as a resource for research on the immune response to SARS-CoV-2. Samples were obtained from the ongoing ImmuneRACE study (first 160 participants) and from approximately 1,200 subjects provided by 6 global collaborators. Nearly every sample came with metadata listing a de-identified subject ID, COVID-19 status, age in years and sex. Where HLA class I and class II types were available, the types were taken from metadata supplied by the sample provider, not from assay-based typing.

This clone appeared once. Its antigen has not been determined. The input lacks base qualities; no much larger clone sits a single base away. TCRbeta CDR3 regions were amplified from genomic DNA by means of the immunoSEQ Assay, a bias-controlled multiplex PCR. The authors' analysis ran thus. Nucleated cell counts per sample were estimated from amplification of reference gene primers within the assay. To quantify the absolute abundance of each unique TCRbeta CDR3 rearrangement, sequence reads were collapsed and filtered. For each sample, productive Simpson clonality was calculated as the square root of Simpson's diversity index across productive rearrangements. TCRdb provides this immuneACCESS table in a form limited to in-frame rearrangements. Some clones are lacking; in checked studies, under half of them reflect an unresolved V gene, and why the rest are absent is not known. V and J calls and clone size are those listed in that table; D and trimming were worked out from the DNA. For this sample there are 85,000 to 130,000 clones; about four fifths appear just once. Together, the top ten hold 26% of the sample.

Whole blood was collected in K2EDTA tubes by collaborating institutions according to the institutions' own protocols. Collaborator samples were shipped for TCRbeta analysis as frozen whole blood, isolated PBMCs, or DNA extracted from either sample type. The CDR3 holds 14 amino acids from the cysteine to the phenylalanine. Only the CDR3 region is kept as DNA, spanning 42 bases read in frame from base 1. For CDR1 and CDR2, the germline V gene (reference sequence) lists LGHDT and YNNKEL. V and J lose 4 bases and 1 base, and a span of 11 bases separates them. Study-level results and caveats: How much clinical and demographic metadata was included differed by source and by participant, and the metadata was provided uncurated.

This TCR was sampled from a man aged 55 to 70 with acute or convalescent COVID-19. Specimen: peripheral blood. The chain links TRBV3-1 (or the pseudogene TRBV3-2) with TRBJ2-7, with a weak D call of TRBD2 (6 bases match). This receptor has the CDR3 CASSLQEGSYEQYF. The nucleotide sequence is TGTGCCAGCAGCCTCCAGGAGGGTTCCTACGAGCAGTACTTC.